This TCR beta chain emerged from a study of identical twins. Study conclusions and caveats: Insertions were reduced in abundant cord blood beta clonotypes but not in memory repertoires. Without tracking the same donors, conclusions rested on cross-sectional statistical analysis. The models gave estimates that fell short of the out-of-frame TCR alpha sharing seen in monozygotic twins.

Germline CDR1 MGHRA, CDR2 YSYEKL. V was cut by 1 base and J by 1 base, with 16 bases left in between. The CDR3 has 17 residues. Template switching added a universal primer site, and cDNA bore unique molecular identifiers. MiXCR, run by TCRdb on the 5' RACE reads, gives a single entry per CDR3 protein. Of 1,800,000 or so distinct CDR3 sequences in the sample, under 35% were seen once. A few counts support this clonotype. Its antigen is as yet unknown. This chain connects TRBV4-1 to TRBJ1-1; D unclear. The sequence was collected from a newborn girl in good health. The sample taken for sequencing was cord blood. The CDR3 bases are TGCGCCAGCAGCCAAGCCCCAGGTCGAGTCGCGAACACTGAAGCTTTCTTT. Translated, it gives CASSQAPGRVANTEAFF.